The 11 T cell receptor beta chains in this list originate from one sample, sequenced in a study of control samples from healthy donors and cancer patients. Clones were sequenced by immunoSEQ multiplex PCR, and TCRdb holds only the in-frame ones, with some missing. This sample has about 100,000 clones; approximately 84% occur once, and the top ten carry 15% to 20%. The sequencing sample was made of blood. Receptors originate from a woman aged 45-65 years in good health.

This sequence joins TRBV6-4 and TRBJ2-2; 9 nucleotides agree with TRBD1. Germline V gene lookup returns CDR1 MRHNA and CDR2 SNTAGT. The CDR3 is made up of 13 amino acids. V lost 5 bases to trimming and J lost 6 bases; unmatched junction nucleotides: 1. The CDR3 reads CASSTGGSGELFF. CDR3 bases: TGTGCCAGCAGTACAGGGGGCTCCGGGGAGCTGTTTTTT.

CDR3 amino acids: CASSQVGRYTF. DNA for the CDR3: TGTGCCAGCAGCCAAGTGGGCCGCTACACCTTC. This chain joins TRBV3-1 (or the pseudogene TRBV3-2) and TRBJ1-2; D gene ambiguous. V lost 1 base, J lost 9 bases, and 6 bases lay in between. This CDR3 spans 11 amino acids. The germline V gene encodes CDR1 LGHDT and CDR2 YNNKEL (reference sequence).

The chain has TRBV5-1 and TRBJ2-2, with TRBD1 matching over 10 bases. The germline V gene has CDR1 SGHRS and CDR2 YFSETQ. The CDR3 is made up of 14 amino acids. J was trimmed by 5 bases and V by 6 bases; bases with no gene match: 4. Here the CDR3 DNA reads TGCGCCAGCACCGGGACAGGGGCGACCGGGGAGCTGTTTTTT. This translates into CASTGTGATGELFF. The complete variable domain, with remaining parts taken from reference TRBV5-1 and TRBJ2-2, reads KAGVTQTPRYLIKTRGQQVTLSCSPISGHRSVSWYQQTPGQGLQFLFEYFSETQRNKGNFPGRFSGRQFSNSRSEMNVSTLELGDSALYLCASTGTGATGELFFGEGSRLTVL.

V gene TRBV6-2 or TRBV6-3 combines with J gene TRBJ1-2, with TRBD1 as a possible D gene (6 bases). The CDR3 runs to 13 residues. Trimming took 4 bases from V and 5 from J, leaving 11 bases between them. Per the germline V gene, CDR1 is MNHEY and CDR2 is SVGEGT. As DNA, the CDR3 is TGTGCCAGCAGTTCCGGGACAAGTTATGGCTACACCTTC. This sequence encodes CASSSGTSYGYTF.

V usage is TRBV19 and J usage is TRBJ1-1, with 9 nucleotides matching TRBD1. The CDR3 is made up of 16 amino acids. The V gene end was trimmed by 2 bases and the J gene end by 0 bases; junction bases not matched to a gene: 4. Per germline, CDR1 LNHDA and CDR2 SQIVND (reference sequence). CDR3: CASSIRGQGLNTEAFF. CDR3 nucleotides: TGTGCCAGTAGTATACGGGGACAGGGTTTGAACACTGAAGCTTTCTTT.

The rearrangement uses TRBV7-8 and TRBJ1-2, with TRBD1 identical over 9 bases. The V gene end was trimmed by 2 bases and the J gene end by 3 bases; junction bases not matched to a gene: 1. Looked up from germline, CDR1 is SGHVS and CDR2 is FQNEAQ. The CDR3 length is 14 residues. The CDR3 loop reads CASSLRDRDYGYTF. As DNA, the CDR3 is TGTGCCAGCAGCTTAAGGGACAGGGACTATGGCTACACCTTC.

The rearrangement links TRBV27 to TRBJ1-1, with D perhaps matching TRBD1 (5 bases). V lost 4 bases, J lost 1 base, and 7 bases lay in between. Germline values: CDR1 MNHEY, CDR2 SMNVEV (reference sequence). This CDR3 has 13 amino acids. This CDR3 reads CASSSQGNTEAFF. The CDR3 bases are TGTGCCAGCAGTTCTCAGGGGAACACTGAAGCTTTCTTT.

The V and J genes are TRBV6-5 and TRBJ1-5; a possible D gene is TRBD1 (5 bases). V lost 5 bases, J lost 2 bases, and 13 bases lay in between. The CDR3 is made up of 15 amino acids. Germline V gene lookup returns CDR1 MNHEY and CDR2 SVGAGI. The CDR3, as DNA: TGTGCCAGCAGTAATCAGGGCCGCCGCAATCAGCCCCAGCATTTT. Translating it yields CASSNQGRRNQPQHF.

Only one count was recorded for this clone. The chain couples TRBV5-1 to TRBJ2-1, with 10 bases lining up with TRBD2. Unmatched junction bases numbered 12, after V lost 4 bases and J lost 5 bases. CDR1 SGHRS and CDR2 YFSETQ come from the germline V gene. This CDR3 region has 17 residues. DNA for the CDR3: TGCGCCAGCAGCCACCCAAAGCGGGAGGGCCCGGACAATGAGCAGTTCTTC. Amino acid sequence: CASSHPKREGPDNEQFF.

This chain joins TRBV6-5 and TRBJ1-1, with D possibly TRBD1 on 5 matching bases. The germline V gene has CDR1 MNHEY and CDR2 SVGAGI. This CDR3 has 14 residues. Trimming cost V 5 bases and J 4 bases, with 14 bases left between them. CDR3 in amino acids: CASSPQGLGTEAFF. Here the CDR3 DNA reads TGTGCCAGCAGTCCCCAGGGCCTTGGCACTGAAGCTTTCTTT.

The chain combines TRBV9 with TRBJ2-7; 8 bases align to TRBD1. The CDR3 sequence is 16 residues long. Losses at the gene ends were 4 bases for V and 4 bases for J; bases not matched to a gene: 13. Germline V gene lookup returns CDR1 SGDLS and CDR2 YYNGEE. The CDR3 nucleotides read TGTGCCAGCAGCCTCGACAGGGGCAAGAGTGAGTACGAGCAGTACGTC. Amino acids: CASSLDRGKSEYEQYV.